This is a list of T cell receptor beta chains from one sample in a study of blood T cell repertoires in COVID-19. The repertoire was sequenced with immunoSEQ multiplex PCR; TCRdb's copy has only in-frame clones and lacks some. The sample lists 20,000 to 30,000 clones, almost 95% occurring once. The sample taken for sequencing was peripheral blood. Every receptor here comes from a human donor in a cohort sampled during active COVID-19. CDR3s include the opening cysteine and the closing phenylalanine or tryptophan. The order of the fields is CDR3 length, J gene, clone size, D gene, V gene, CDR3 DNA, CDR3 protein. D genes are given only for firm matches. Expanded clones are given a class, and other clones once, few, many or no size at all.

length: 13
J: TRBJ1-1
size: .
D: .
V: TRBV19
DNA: TGTGCCAGTAGCAACCACATGAACACTGAAGCTTTCTTT
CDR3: CASSNHMNTEAFF

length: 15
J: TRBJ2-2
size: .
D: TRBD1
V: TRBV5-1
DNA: TGCGCCAGCATGTCAGGGGGCTATGAGACCGGGGAGCTGTTTTTT
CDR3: CASMSGGYETGELFF

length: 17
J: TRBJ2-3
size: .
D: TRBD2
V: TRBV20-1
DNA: TGCAGTGCTAGTCCAGGCTCCCTAGCGGGTAACACAGATACGCAGTATTTT
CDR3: CSASPGSLAGNTDTQYF

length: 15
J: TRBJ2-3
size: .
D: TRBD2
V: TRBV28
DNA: TGTGCCAGCAGTCCTAGCGGCGCTGGCACAGATACGCAGTATTTT
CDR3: CASSPSGAGTDTQYF

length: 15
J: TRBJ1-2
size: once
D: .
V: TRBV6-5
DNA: TGTGCCAGCACCTCCGGCACAGGGAGAGACGGTGGCTACACCTTC
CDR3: CASTSGTGRDGGYTF

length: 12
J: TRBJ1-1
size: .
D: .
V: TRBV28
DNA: TGTGCCAGCAGCAGGGTGAACACTGAAGCTTTCTTT
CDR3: CASSRVNTEAFF

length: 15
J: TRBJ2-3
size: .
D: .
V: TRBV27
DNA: TGTGCCAGCAGTTACGGGCAGGGGAAGGCAGATACGCAGTATTTT
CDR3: CASSYGQGKADTQYF

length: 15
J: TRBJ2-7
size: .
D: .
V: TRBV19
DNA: TGTGCCAGTAGTACCTCCAGGGGAAGCTCCTACGAGCAGTACTTC
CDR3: CASSTSRGSSYEQYF

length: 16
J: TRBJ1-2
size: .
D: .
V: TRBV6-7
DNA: TGTGCCAGCACGCAGGGTTTCCCCCTGTCTTACTATGGCTACACCTTC
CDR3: CASTQGFPLSYYGYTF

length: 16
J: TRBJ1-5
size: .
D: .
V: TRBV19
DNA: TGTGCCAGTAGTGACATCGGAGGAATGGACAATCAGCCCCAGCATTTT
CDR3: CASSDIGGMDNQPQHF

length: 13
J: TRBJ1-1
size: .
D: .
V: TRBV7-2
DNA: TGTGCCAGCAGAGGACAGTTGAACACTGAAGCTTTCTTT
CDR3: CASRGQLNTEAFF

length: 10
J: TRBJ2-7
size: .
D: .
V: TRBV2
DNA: TGTGCCAGCACCCTTTACGAGCAGTACTTC
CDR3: CASTLYEQYF

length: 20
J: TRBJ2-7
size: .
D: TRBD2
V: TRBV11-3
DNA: TGTGCCAGCAGCACCTTAGCCGGGACTAGAACCCCTCAGGTGGGAAACGAGCAGTACTTC
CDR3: CASSTLAGTRTPQVGNEQYF

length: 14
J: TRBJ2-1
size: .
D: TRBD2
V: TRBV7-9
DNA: TGTGCCAGCAGCAAGACTAGCTACCTGGGTGAGCAGTTCTTC
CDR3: CASSKTSYLGEQFF

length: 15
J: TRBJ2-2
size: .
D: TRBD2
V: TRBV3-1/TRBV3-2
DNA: TGTGCCAGCAGCGCACCGGCGGGGGGCACCGGGGAGCTGTTTTTT
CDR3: CASSAPAGGTGELFF

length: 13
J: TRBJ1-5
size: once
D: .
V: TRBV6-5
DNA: TGTGCCAGCAGCCTAAGTGTGAATCAGCCCCAGCATTTT
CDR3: CASSLSVNQPQHF

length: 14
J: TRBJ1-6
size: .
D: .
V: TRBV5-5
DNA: TGTGCCAGCAGCTTGGAGACAACCTATTCACCCCTCCACTTT
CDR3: CASSLETTYSPLHF

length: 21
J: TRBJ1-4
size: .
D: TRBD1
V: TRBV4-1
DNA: TGCGCCAGCAGCCAGGATAGGGGACAGGGGGCTCTCCCTGCAACTAATGAAAAACTGTTTTTT
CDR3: CASSQDRGQGALPATNEKLFF

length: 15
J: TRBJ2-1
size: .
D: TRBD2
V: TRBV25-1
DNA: TGTGCCAGCAGGATCGGTGCTAGCGGGAGCGATGAGCAGTTCTTC
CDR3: CASRIGASGSDEQFF

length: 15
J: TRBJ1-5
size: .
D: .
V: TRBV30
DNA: TGTGCCTGGGCCCCAGGAGGGAAGGATGTGCAGCCCCAGCATTTT
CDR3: CAWAPGGKDVQPQHF

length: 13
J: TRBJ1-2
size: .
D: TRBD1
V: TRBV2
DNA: TGTGCCAGCAGCGGCGACAGGGCCTATGGCTACACCTTC
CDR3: CASSGDRAYGYTF

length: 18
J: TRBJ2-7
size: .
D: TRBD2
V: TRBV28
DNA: TGTGCCAGCAGTTTGTACCAGCGGGGGCCCAGGAGCTCCTACGAGCAGTACTTC
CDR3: CASSLYQRGPRSSYEQYF

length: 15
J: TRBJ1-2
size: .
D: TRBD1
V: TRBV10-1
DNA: TGCGCCAGCAGTGAGTCGGACCAGGGGGCCTATGGCTACACCTTC
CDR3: CASSESDQGAYGYTF